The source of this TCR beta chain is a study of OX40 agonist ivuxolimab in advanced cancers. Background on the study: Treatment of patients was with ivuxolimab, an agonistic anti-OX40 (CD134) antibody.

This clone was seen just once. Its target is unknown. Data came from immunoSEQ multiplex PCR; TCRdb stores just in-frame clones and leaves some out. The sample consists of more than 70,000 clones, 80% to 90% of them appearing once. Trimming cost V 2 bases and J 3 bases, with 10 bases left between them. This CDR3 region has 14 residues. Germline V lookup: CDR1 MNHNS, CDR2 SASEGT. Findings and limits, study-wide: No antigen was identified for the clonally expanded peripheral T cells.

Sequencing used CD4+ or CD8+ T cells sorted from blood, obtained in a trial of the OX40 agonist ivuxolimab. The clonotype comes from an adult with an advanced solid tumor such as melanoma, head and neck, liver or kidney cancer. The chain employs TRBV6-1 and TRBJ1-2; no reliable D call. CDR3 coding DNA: TGTGCCAGCAGTGAAAGCCGGGATCACTATGGCTACACCTTC. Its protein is CASSESRDHYGYTF.